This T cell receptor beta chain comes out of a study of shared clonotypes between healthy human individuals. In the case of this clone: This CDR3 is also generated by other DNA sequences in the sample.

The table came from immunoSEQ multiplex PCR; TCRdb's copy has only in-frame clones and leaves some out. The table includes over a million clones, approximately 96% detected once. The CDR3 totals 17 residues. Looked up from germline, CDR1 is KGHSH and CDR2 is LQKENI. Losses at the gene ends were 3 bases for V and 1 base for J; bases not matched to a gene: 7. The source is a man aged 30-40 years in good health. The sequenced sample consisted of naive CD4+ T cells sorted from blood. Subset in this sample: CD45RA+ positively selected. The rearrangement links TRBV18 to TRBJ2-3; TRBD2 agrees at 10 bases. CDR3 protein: CASSPLPGTSGTDTQYF. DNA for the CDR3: TGTGCCAGCTCACCGCTTCCCGGGACTAGCGGCACAGATACGCAGTATTTT.